Listed here is a single T cell receptor (beta chain). CDR3 size: 16 residues. Germline CDR1 and CDR2: SGHTA and FQGNSA. V was shortened by 3 bases and J by 0 bases, with 12 bases between the two germline ends. This sample is part of a study of blood T cell repertoires in COVID-19. Study-wide background: Acute and convalescent COVID-19 samples came from the United States, Italy and Spain. Sources were T cells, B-cell-depleted T cells, or PBMCs; the material itself was cDNA or gDNA.

Original data processing: Amplification of reference gene primers was used by the study to estimate nucleated cell counts. The method was immunoSEQ multiplex PCR; TCRdb's version includes in-frame clones alone and lacks a portion of them. V and J calls plus clone size are reproduced from that table; the DNA served to infer D and trimming. Of 100,000 to 140,000 clones listed, about four fifths are singletons. J is TRBJ2-1 and V is TRBV7-2, with D maybe TRBD2 (6 bases). The receptor comes from a human donor in a cohort sampled during active COVID-19. The sequencing sample was made of peripheral blood. The CDR3 is CASSFLGTHSYNEQFF. CDR3 coding DNA: TGTGCCAGCAGCTTCCTCGGGACTCACTCCTACAATGAGCAGTTCTTC.